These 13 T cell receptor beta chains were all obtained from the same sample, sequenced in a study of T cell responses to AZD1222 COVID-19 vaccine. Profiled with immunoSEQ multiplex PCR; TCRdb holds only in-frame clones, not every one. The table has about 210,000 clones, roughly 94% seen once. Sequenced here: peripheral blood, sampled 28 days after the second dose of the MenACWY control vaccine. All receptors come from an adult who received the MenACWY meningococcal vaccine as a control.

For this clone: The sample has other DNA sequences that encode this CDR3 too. CDR3 nucleotide sequence: TGCAGCGTTGGATCCGCGAACACCGGGGAGCTGTTTTTT. This sequence encodes CSVGSANTGELFF. The chain couples TRBV29-1 to TRBJ2-2, with no clear D. The ends were cut back, 4 bases at V and 0 bases at J, with 6 bases in the middle. CDR1 SQVTM and CDR2 ANQGSEA come from the germline V gene. CDR3 length equals 13 residues.

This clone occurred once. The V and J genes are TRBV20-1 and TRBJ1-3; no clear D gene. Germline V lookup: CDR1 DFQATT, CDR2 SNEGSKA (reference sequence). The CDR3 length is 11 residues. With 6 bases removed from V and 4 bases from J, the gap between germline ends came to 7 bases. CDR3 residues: CSASQGNTIYF. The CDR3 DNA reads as TGCAGTGCCTCACAGGGAAACACCATATATTTT.

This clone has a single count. CDR3: CASSLGEGGNEKLFF. In nucleotides, the CDR3 is TGTGCCAGCAGTTTGGGAGAGGGGGGAAATGAAAAACTGTTTTTT. The chain has TRBV27 and TRBJ1-4; possible D gene TRBD1, 6 bases. V lost 3 bases to trimming and J lost 5 bases, with 13 bases between them. Germline CDR1 is MNHEY and CDR2 is SMNVEV (reference sequence). The CDR3 has 15 amino acids.

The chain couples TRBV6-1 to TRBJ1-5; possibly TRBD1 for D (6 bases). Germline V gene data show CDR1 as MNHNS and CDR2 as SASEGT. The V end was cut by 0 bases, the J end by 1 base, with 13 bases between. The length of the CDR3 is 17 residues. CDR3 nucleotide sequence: TGTGCCAGCAGTGAAGCGGGGGGCAAGGCAAGCAATCAGCCCCAGCATTTT. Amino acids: CASSEAGGKASNQPQHF.

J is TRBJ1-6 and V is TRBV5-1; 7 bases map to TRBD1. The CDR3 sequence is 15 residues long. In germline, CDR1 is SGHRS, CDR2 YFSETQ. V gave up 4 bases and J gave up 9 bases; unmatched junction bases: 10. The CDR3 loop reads CASSRDDRDGSPLHF. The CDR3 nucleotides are TGCGCCAGCAGCAGGGACGACAGGGACGGTTCACCCCTCCACTTT.

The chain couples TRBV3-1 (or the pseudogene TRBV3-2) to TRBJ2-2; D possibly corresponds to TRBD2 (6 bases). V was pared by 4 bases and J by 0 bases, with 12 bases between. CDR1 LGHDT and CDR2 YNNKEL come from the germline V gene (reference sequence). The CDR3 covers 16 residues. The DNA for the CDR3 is TGTGCCAGCAGCCCACGGGGCGGGACGAACACCGGGGAGCTGTTTTTT. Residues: CASSPRGGTNTGELFF.

This CDR3 reads CASSQVQGLTDTQYF. In nucleotides, the CDR3 is TGTGCCAGCAGCCAAGTGCAGGGCCTGACAGATACGCAGTATTTT. The chain recombines TRBV14 with TRBJ2-3, with D possibly matching TRBD1 (5 bases). Germline CDR1 reads SGHDN; CDR2 reads FVKESK. V lost 1 base and J lost 3, with 11 bases in between. The CDR3 totals 15 residues.

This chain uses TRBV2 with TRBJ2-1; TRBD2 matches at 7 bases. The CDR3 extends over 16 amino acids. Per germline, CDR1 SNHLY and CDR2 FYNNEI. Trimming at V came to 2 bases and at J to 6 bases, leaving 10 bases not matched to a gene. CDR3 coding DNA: TGTGCCAGCAGTGAAATGTCCCGACTAGCAGGCAATGAGCAGTTCTTC. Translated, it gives CASSEMSRLAGNEQFF.

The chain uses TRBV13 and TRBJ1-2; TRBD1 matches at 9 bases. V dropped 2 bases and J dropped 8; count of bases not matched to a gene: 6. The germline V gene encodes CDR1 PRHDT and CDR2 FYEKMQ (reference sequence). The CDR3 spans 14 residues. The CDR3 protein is CASSLQGQGYGYTF. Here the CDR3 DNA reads TGTGCCAGCAGCTTACAGGGACAGGGCTACGGCTACACCTTC.

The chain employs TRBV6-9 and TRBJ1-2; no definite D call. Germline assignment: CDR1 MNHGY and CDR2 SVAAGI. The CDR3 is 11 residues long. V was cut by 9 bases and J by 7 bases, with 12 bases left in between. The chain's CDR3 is CARDGEGGYTF. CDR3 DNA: TGTGCCAGAGACGGGGAGGGTGGCTACACCTTC.

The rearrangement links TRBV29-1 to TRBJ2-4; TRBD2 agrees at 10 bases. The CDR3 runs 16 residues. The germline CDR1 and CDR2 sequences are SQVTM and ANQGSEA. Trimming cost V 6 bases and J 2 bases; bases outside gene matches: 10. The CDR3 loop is CSVRGLAGESKNIQYF. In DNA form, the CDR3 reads TGCAGCGTCCGCGGCCTAGCGGGAGAGTCCAAAAACATTCAGTACTTC. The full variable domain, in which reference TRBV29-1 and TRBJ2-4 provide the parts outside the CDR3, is SAVISQKPSRDICQRGTSLTIQCQVDSQVTMMFWYRQQPGQSLTLIATANQGSEATYESGFVIDKFPISRPNLTFSTLTVSNMSPEDSSIYLCSVRGLAGESKNIQYFGAGTRLSVL.

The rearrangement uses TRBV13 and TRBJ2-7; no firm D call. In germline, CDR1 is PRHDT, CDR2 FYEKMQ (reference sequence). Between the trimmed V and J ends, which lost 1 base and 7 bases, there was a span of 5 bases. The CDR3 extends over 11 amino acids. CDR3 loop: CASSLVGEQYF. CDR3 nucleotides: TGTGCCAGCAGCTTAGTGGGGGAGCAGTACTTC. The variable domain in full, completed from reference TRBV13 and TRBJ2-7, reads AAGVIQSPRHLIKEKRETATLKCYPIPRHDTVYWYQQGPGQDPQFLISFYEKMQSDKGSIPDRFSAQQFSDYHSELNMSSLELGDSALYFCASSLVGEQYFGPGTRLTVT.

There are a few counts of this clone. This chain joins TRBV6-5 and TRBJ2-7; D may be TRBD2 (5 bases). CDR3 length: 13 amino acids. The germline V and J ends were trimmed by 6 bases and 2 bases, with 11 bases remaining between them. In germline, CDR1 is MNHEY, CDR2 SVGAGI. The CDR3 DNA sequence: TGTGCCAGCAGACCCAGCGGACCCTACGAGCAGTACTTC. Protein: CASRPSGPYEQYF.